This is a list of T cell receptor beta chains from one sample in a study of Graves' ophthalmopathy and Graves' hyperthyroidism. TCRdb re-called the multiplex PCR reads with MiXCR, one entry per CDR3 protein. The table has about 700,000 distinct CDR3 sequences, roughly 39% seen once. Sequencing input: peripheral blood. The receptors derive from an adult man with Graves' ophthalmopathy. The CDR3 runs from the conserved cysteine through the conserved F or W. The order of the fields is D gene, J gene, CDR3 length, V gene, clone size, CDR3 protein, CDR3 DNA. A D gene is named only where the DNA matches it firmly. Expanded clones are given a class, and other clones once, few, many or no size at all.

NA	TRBJ1-5	16	TRBV10-3	NA	CASILPAGDSNQPQHF	TGTGCCAGCATTTTGCCGGCAGGAGATAGCAATCAGCCCCAGCATTTT
NA	TRBJ2-5	14	TRBV7-2	many	CASSLARPQETQYF	TGTGCCAGCAGCTTAGCGAGACCACAAGAGACCCAGTACTTC
TRBD1	TRBJ2-5	14	TRBV29-1	NA	CSVEDHGTEETQYF	TGCAGCGTTGAAGACCACGGGACAGAAGAGACCCAGTACTTC
NA	TRBJ2-5	15	TRBV7-8	NA	CASSRTGSSGETQYF	TGTGCCAGCAGCCGGACGGGTAGCTCGGGAGAGACCCAGTACTTC
NA	TRBJ2-5	14	TRBV19	many	CASSPVGMQETQYF	TGTGCCAGTAGTCCCGTGGGGATGCAAGAGACCCAGTACTTC
NA	TRBJ1-5	14	TRBV12-3/TRBV12-4	NA	CASSLTGGNQPKHF	TGTGCCAGCAGTTTAACCGGGGGCAATCAGCCCAAGCATTTT
NA	TRBJ1-1	10	TRBV29-1	many	CSVNSGEAFF	TGCAGCGTTAACAGCGGTGAAGCTTTCTTT
NA	TRBJ1-5	14	TRBV7-2	NA	CASSPNLGNQPQHF	TGCGCCAGCAGCCCGAATCTCGGCAATCAGCCCCAGCATTTT
TRBD1	TRBJ1-1	13	TRBV12-5	many	CASGLEQGGEAFF	TGTGCTAGTGGTTTGGAACAGGGGGGTGAAGCTTTCTTT
NA	TRBJ1-4	17	TRBV4-1	NA	CASSQAGVAFANEKLFF	TGCGCCAGCAGCCAAGCCGGGGTGGCTTTCGCTAATGAAAAACTGTTTTTT
TRBD2	TRBJ2-7	17	TRBV20-1	NA	CSASRLAGVPFSYEQYF	TGCAGTGCTAGTCGCCTAGCGGGAGTCCCATTCTCCTACGAGCAGTACTTC
NA	TRBJ1-1	16	TRBV10-3	many	CAISESTLSGRAEAFF	TGTGCCATCAGTGAGTCAACCCTATCAGGGAGGGCTGAAGCTTTCTTT
NA	TRBJ1-5	14	TRBV19	many	CASSPRSSNQPQHF	TGTGCCAGTAGTCCCCGTTCGTCCAATCAGCCCCAGCATTTT
NA	TRBJ1-1	15	TRBV6-6	NA	CASSYLVRENTEAFF	TGTGCCAGCAGTTACTTGGTCAGGGAGAACACTGAAGCTTTCTTT
NA	TRBJ2-6	16	TRBV13	many	CASSFQDVSGANVLTF	TGTGCCAGCAGCTTCCAGGACGTCTCTGGGGCCAACGTCCTGACTTTC
TRBD1	TRBJ1-1	18	TRBV11-3	NA	CASRHRDRGTSQGTEAFF	TGTGCCAGCAGACACCGGGACAGGGGTACTTCCCAGGGCACTGAAGCTTTCTTT
NA	TRBJ2-7	16	TRBV10-3	NA	CASSYSFLGGRNEQYF	TGTGCCAGCAGTTACTCTTTTCTTGGAGGGCGCAACGAGCAGTACTTC
TRBD1	TRBJ1-2	16	TRBV11-2	NA	CASSPGQGISNYGYTF	TGTGCCAGCAGCCCGGGACAGGGGATATCCAACTATGGCTACACCTTC
NA	TRBJ1-5	13	TRBV18	many	CASSPNSNQPQHF	TGTGCCAGCAGCCCGAATAGCAATCAGCCCCAGCATTTT
TRBD1	TRBJ2-7	12	TRBV2	many	CATTGEDYEQYF	TGTGCCACCACAGGGGAAGACTACGAGCAGTACTTC
TRBD1	TRBJ2-2	13	TRBV29-1	NA	CSEISGGTGELFF	TGCAGCGAAATCTCAGGGGGCACCGGGGAGCTGTTTTTT
NA	TRBJ1-1	8	TRBV6-1	many	CASMGAFF	TGTGCCAGCATGGGAGCTTTCTTT
TRBD2	TRBJ2-5	15	TRBV15	NA	CATSRAGGRKETQYF	TGTGCCACCAGCAGAGCCGGGGGGAGGAAAGAGACCCAGTACTTC
NA	TRBJ2-7	12	TRBV10-3	NA	CASSLSGREQHF	TGTGCCAGCAGTTTATCAGGACGCGAGCAGCACTTC
NA	TRBJ1-1	14	TRBV7-2	many	CASSFNGGSTEAFF	TGTGCCAGCAGCTTCAATGGAGGTAGCACTGAAGCTTTCTTT
NA	TRBJ1-2	13	TRBV7-8	many	CASSLSPNYGYTF	TGTGCCAGCAGCCTGAGTCCTAACTATGGCTACACCTTC